This T cell receptor beta chain was recorded in a study of somatic mutations in cytotoxic T cells in rheumatoid arthritis. This CDR3 is 17 amino acids long. J gave up 9 bases and V 3 bases, and 17 bases lay outside the gene matches. Per germline, CDR1 MNHEY and CDR2 SMNVEV (reference sequence). In the original workflow: In patients, CD8+ clones bigger than 1% rarely had the same sequence as a published virus-specific TCRB. Assay used: immunoSEQ multiplex PCR; TCRdb lists only in-frame clones, some missing. For V, J and clone size, that table is used; D and trimming come from the DNA. Of more than 2,500 clones listed, approximately 61% are singletons.

This clonotype was obtained from a woman under 30 with rheumatoid arthritis. The sequencing sample was made of CD8+ T cells sorted from synovial fluid. The gene calls are TRBV27 and TRBJ2-1; 7 bases line up with TRBD2. The CDR3 sequence: CASSFWSGPAGKGEQFF. DNA for the CDR3: TGTGCCAGCAGTTTTTGGTCCGGACCAGCGGGGAAGGGTGAGCAGTTCTTC.